This T cell receptor (beta chain) was recovered during a study of blood T cell repertoires in COVID-19. Looking at the study overall: Acute-phase and convalescent COVID-19 samples originated in the United States, Italy and Spain. PBMCs, B-cell-depleted T cells, or T cells provided the cDNA or gDNA that made up the material.

Participants came from 20 to 25 US areas, aged roughly 18 to 95 years. The protocol was immunoSEQ multiplex PCR, while the TCRdb copy is restricted to in-frame clones and leaves out a portion. Among fewer than 350,000 clones listed, 85% to 90% were seen once. V lost 0 bases, J lost 9 bases, and 5 bases stayed unmatched. This CDR3 is 13 amino acids long. Per the germline V gene, CDR1 is LGHNA and CDR2 is YNFKEQ. The chain carries TRBV4-2 and TRBJ2-7; 7 bases match TRBD2. The clonotype originates from a woman younger than 30 with acute COVID-19. What was sequenced was PBMCs or T cells enriched from blood (not recorded which). CDR3 sequence reads: CASSQDTREGQYF. The DNA of the CDR3 is TGTGCCAGCAGCCAAGATACGAGGGAGGGGCAGTACTTC.